This is a list of T cell receptor beta chains from one sample in a study of T cell responses to AZD1222 COVID-19 vaccine. Method: immunoSEQ multiplex PCR; TCRdb's copy keeps in-frame clones and lacks some. In the table there are about 120,000 clones, approximately 94% of which are singletons. Sequencing was performed on peripheral blood, taken 28 days after the second AZD1222 dose. The receptors were sampled from an adult who received the AZD1222 COVID-19 vaccine. Both conserved end residues are part of each CDR3. The order of the fields is V gene, J gene, D gene, clone size, CDR3 DNA, CDR3 protein. D genes are given only for firm matches. Size is omitted from some rows. Given values are once, few, many or a class for expanded clones.

TRBV6-5,TRBJ1-5,NA,NA,TGTGCCAGCGGGTCAGGGCCAGGGAATCAGCCCCAGCATTTT,CASGSGPGNQPQHF
TRBV27,TRBJ1-1,TRBD1,NA,TGTGCCTCCGGACAGGGATACACTGAAGCTTTCTTT,CASGQGYTEAFF
TRBV6-2/TRBV6-3,TRBJ2-7,NA,NA,TGTGCCAGCAGTGAGGCAGGGTACGAGCAGTACTTC,CASSEAGYEQYF
TRBV15,TRBJ2-5,TRBD2,NA,TGTGCCACCAGTTGGGGGTTAAGCGGGACTGAAGAGACCCAGTACTTC,CATSWGLSGTEETQYF
TRBV7-2,TRBJ1-2,TRBD1,NA,TGTGCCAGCAGCTTAGTGGCGGGACAGCCTAACTATGGCTACACCTTC,CASSLVAGQPNYGYTF
TRBV9,TRBJ2-7,NA,NA,TGTGCCAGCAGCGTGGGGACGGCAGGGGGGACCCAAGGAGTCTCCTACGAGCAGTACTTC,CASSVGTAGGTQGVSYEQYF
TRBV19,TRBJ1-1,NA,NA,TGTGCCAGTTCCTCAACTCAGGGACTCTCTTGGGGCACTGAAGCTTTCTTT,CASSSTQGLSWGTEAFF
TRBV15,TRBJ2-1,NA,NA,TGTGCCACCAGCAGAGATACTTCAGACAATGAGCAGTTCTTC,CATSRDTSDNEQFF
TRBV6-5,TRBJ1-6,TRBD1,NA,TGTGCCAGCAGTCCCCGGACAGGGGGCCCTTCACCCCTCCACTTT,CASSPRTGGPSPLHF
TRBV12-3/TRBV12-4,TRBJ2-1,NA,NA,TGTGCCAGCAGTTTAGCGTTAGAGCAGTTCTTC,CASSLALEQFF
TRBV9,TRBJ1-1,TRBD1,NA,TGTGCCAGCAGCGCCGGGGACAGTATGAACACTGAAGCTTTCTTT,CASSAGDSMNTEAFF
TRBV3-1/TRBV3-2,TRBJ1-2,TRBD1,NA,TGTGCCAGCAGCCGCTATAAACAGGGGGGGTTCGGTGGCTACACCTTC,CASSRYKQGGFGGYTF
TRBV7-9,TRBJ1-6,NA,NA,TGTGCCAGCAGCTTAGTTGTCGGATATAATTCACCCCTCCACTTT,CASSLVVGYNSPLHF
TRBV7-2,TRBJ1-1,NA,NA,TGTGCCAGCAGCTGGCAGGGGCTTGGCACTGAAGCTTTCTTT,CASSWQGLGTEAFF
TRBV10-3,TRBJ2-3,TRBD2,NA,TGTGCCATCAGGCTAGCGGGGGGGCCCACAGATACGCAGTATTTT,CAIRLAGGPTDTQYF
TRBV27,TRBJ1-5,TRBD1,NA,TGTGCCAGCGGAAGACAGGGATCCAATCAGCCCCAGCATTTT,CASGRQGSNQPQHF
TRBV5-1,TRBJ2-2,TRBD1,NA,TGCGCCAGCAGCCCCAAGACAGGGGGCATTAGCACCGGGGAGCTGTTTTTT,CASSPKTGGISTGELFF
TRBV3-1/TRBV3-2,TRBJ1-4,NA,NA,TGTGCCAGCAGCCAGAGAGTTCAGGTTAATGAAAAACTGTTTTTT,CASSQRVQVNEKLFF
TRBV5-1,TRBJ2-6,NA,once,TGCGCCAGCAGCTTGGAGGCTGCCTCTGGGGCCAACGTCCTGACTTTC,CASSLEAASGANVLTF
TRBV3-1/TRBV3-2,TRBJ2-5,NA,NA,TGTGCCAGCAGCCAAGCTTTAGTACAGCATACAGAGACCCAGTACTTC,CASSQALVQHTETQYF
TRBV7-2,TRBJ1-2,NA,NA,TGTGCCAGCAGCCCAGGTCCCTCCGAGCGGCGTAGCTATGGCTACACCTTC,CASSPGPSERRSYGYTF
TRBV7-9,TRBJ2-5,NA,NA,TGTGCCAGCAGCTTGGGGCAGGGGAGTGGGGCCCAGTACTTC,CASSLGQGSGAQYF
TRBV7-9,TRBJ2-7,TRBD1,NA,TGTGCCAGCAGCTCGACAGGGGCAAGCTACGAGCAGTACTTC,CASSSTGASYEQYF
TRBV9,TRBJ1-2,NA,NA,TGTGCCAGTACCTCTCAAGGTAGGGCCTATGGCTACACCTTC,CASTSQGRAYGYTF
TRBV12-5,TRBJ1-5,NA,NA,TGTGCTAGTGGGCCAGGGTTCTATAGCAATCAGCCCCAGCATTTT,CASGPGFYSNQPQHF
TRBV7-2,TRBJ2-7,NA,NA,TGTGCCAGCAGCGTAAGACTAGAAAACGAGCAGTACTTC,CASSVRLENEQYF
TRBV11-3,TRBJ1-1,NA,NA,TGTGCCAGCAGCTTGGGACATTCGAACACTGAAGCTTTCTTT,CASSLGHSNTEAFF
TRBV28,TRBJ1-5,NA,NA,TGTGCCAGCAGTTTATCGGGGATCTGGAATCAGCCCCAGCATTTT,CASSLSGIWNQPQHF
TRBV19,TRBJ1-5,TRBD1,few,TGTGCCAGTGGGTTACCCGGGACAGGAATCAGCCCCCAGCATTTT,CASGLPGTGISPQHF